This T cell receptor beta chain appears in the sequencing data of a study of T cell responses to AZD1222 COVID-19 vaccine. Findings of the study overall: Only six AZD1222 recipients tested seropositive at baseline. Among vaccine-associated CD4 TCRs, coverage spanned spike, with dominance at 160-218 and 743-854. Close to half of spike-specific TCRs reportedly recognize unmutated variant regions.

V lost 7 bases and J lost 4; bases outside the gene matches: 6. In germline, CDR1 is SQVTM, CDR2 ANQGSEA. This CDR3 is 12 amino acids long. Sequencing used immunoSEQ multiplex PCR; TCRdb keeps in-frame clones, though not all of them. The sample consists of 100,000 or so clones, roughly nine tenths of them appearing once. Points on this clone: No antigen is known for it.

The sample was peripheral blood, taken on day 0 of AZD1222 vaccination. The J gene is TRBJ1-1, the V gene TRBV29-1, with 7 bases matching TRBD1. This TCR was sampled from an adult in good health. The CDR3 region is CSATGQPTEAFF. CDR3 DNA: TGCAGCGCGACGGGACAGCCCACTGAAGCTTTCTTT.